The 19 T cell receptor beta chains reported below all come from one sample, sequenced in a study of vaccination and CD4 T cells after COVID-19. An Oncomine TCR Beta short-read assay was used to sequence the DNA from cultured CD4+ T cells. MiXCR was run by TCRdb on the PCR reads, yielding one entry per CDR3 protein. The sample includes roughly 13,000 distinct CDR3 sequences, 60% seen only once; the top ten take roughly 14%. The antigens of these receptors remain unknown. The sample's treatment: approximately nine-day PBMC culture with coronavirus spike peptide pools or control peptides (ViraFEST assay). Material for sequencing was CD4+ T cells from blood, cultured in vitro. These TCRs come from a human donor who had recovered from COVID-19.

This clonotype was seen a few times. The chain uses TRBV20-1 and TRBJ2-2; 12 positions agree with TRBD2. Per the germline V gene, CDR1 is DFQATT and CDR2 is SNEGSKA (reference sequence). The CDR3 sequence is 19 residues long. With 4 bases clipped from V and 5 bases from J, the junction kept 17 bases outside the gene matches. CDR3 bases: TGCAGTGCTACGCGGCATGGACTAGCGGGACCAGTAAAAACCGGGGAGCTGTTTTTT. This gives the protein CSATRHGLAGPVKTGELFF.

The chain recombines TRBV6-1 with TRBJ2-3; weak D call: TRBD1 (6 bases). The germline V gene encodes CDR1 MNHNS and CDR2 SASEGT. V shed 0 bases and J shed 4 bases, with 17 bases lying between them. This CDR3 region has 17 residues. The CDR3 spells CASSEARGQGRADTQYF. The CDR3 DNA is TGTGCCAGCAGTGAAGCGCGCGGTCAGGGGAGAGCAGATACGCAGTATTTT.

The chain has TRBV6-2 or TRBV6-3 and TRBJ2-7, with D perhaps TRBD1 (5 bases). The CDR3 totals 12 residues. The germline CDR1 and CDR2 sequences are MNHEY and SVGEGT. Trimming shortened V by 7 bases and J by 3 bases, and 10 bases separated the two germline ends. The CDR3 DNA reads TGTGCCAGCACCGACAGCCGCTACGAGCAGTACTTC. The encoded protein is CASTDSRYEQYF.

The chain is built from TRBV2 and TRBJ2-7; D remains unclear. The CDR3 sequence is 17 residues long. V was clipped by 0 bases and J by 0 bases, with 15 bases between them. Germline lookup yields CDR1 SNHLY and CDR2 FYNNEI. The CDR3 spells CASSEALRRLDSYEQYF. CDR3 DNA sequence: TGTGCCAGCAGTGAAGCGCTACGGCGGCTAGACTCCTACGAGCAGTACTTC.

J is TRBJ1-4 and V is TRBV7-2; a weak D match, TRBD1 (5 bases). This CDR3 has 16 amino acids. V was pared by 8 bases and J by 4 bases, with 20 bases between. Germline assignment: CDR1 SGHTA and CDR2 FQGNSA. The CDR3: CASSAARGSGNEKLFF. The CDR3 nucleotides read TGTGCCAGCTCCGCGGCCCGGGGGTCCGGTAATGAAAAACTGTTTTTT. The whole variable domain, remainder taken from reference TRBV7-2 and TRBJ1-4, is GAGVSQSPSNKVTEKGKDVELRCDPISGHTALYWYRQSLGQGLEFLIYFQGNSAPDKSGLPSDRFSAERTGGSVSTLTIQRTQQEDSAVYLCASSAARGSGNEKLFFGSGTQLSVL.

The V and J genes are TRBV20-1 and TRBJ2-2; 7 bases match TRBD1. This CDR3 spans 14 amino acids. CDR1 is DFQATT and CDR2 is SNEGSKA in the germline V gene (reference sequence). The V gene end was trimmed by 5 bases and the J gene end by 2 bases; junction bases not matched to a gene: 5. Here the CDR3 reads CSAGRQGNTGELFF. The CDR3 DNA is TGCAGTGCTGGCCGACAGGGCAACACCGGGGAGCTGTTTTTT.

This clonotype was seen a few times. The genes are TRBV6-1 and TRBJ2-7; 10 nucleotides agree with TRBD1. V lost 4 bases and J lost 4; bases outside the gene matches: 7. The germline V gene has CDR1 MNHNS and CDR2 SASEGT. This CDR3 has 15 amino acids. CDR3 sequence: CASSVLTGGLYEQYF. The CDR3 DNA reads TGTGCCAGCAGTGTTTTGACAGGGGGCCTTTACGAGCAGTACTTC.

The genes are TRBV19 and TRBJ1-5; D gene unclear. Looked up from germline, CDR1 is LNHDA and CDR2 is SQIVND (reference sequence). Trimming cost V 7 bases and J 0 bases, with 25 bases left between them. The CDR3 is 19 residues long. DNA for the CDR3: TGTGCCAGTACCAACGGCTTTTACCTGGTTGGTGATAGCAATCAGCCCCAGCATTTT. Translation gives CASTNGFYLVGDSNQPQHF.

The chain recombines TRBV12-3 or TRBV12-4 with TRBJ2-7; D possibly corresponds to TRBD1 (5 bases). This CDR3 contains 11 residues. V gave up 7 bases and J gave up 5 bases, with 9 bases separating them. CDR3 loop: CASTKGHEQYF. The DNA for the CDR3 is TGTGCCAGCACTAAGGGGCACGAGCAGTACTTC.

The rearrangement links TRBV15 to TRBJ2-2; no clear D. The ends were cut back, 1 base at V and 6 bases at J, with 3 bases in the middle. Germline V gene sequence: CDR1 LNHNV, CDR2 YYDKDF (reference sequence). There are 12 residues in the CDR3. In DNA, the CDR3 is TGTGCCACCAGCAGAGTATCCGGGGAGCTGTTTTTT. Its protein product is CATSRVSGELFF. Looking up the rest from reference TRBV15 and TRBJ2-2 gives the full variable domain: DAMVIQNPRYQVTQFGKPVTLSCSQTLNHNVMYWYQQKSSQAPKLLFHYYDKDFNNEADTPDNFQSRRPNTSFCFLDIRSPGLGDTAMYLCATSRVSGELFFGEGSRLTVL.

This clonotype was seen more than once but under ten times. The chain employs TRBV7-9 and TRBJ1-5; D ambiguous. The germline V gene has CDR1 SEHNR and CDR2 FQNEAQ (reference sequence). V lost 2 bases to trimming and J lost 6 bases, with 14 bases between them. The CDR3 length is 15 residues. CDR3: CASSLIGNPGQPQHF. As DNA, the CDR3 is TGTGCCAGCAGCTTAATCGGAAACCCGGGTCAGCCCCAGCATTTT.

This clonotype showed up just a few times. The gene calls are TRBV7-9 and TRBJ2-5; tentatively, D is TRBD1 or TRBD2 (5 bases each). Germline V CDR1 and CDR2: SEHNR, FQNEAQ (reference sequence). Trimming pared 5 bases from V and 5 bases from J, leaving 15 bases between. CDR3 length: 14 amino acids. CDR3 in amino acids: CASSPGRRSETQYF. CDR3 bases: TGTGCCAGCAGCCCGGGACGGCGAAGCGAGACCCAGTACTTC.

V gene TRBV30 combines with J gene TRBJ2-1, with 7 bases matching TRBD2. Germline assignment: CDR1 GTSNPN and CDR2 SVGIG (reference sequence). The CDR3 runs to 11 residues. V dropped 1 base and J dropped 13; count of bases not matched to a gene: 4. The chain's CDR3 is CAWSAPSGQFF. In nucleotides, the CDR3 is TGTGCCTGGAGTGCACCTAGCGGTCAGTTCTTC.

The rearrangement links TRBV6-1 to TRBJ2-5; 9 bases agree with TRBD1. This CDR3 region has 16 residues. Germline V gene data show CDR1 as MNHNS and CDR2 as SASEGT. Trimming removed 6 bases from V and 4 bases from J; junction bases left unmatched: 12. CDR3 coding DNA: TGTGCCAGCAGCCCGCGACAGGGGGTGATCGGAGAGACCCAGTACTTC. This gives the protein CASSPRQGVIGETQYF.

The CDR3 DNA is TGTGCCAGCAGCCCTGGTGGTGACGGGACCCAGTACTTC. Protein sequence: CASSPGGDGTQYF. The chain joins TRBV14 to TRBJ2-5; D unclear. The V and J ends lost 4 bases and 7 bases respectively, with 13 bases between them. Germline V lookup: CDR1 SGHDN, CDR2 FVKESK. CDR3 size: 13 residues.

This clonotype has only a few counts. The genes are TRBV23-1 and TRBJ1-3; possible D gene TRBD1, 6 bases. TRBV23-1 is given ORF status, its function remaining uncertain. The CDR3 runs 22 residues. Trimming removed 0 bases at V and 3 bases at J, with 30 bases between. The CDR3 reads CASSQSDSEQGRMGLGGNTIYF. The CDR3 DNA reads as TGCGCCAGCAGTCAATCGGATAGTGAACAGGGTAGAATGGGACTAGGTGGAAACACCATATATTTT.

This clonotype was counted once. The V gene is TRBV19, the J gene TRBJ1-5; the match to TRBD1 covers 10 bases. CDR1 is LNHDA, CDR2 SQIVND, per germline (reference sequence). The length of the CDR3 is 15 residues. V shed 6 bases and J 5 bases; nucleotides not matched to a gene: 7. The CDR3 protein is CASSAMTGGDQPQHF. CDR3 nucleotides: TGTGCCAGTAGCGCGATGACAGGGGGCGATCAGCCCCAGCATTTT.

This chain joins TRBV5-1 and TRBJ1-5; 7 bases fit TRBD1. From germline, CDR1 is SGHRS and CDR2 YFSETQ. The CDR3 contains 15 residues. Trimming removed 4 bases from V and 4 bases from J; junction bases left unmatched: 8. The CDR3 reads CASSHGTDLNQPQHF. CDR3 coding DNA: TGCGCCAGCAGCCACGGGACAGACCTTAATCAGCCCCAGCATTTT.

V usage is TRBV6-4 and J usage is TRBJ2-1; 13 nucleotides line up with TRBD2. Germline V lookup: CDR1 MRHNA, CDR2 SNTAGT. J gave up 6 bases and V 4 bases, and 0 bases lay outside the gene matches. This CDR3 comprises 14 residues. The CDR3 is CASSGLAGGNEQFF. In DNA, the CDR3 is TGTGCCAGCAGTGGACTAGCGGGAGGCAATGAGCAGTTCTTC.